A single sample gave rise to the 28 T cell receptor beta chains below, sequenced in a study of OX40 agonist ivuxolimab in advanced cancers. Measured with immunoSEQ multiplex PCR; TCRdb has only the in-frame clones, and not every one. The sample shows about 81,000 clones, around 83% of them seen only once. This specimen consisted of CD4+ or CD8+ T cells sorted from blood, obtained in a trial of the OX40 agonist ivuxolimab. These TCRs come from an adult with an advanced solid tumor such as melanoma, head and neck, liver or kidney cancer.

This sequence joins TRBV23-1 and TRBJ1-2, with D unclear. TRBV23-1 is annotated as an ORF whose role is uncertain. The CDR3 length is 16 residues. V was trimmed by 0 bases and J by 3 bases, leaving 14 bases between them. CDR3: CASSQSFSRVYYGYTF. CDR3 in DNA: TGCGCCAGCAGTCAATCATTTTCCCGAGTGTACTATGGCTACACCTTC.

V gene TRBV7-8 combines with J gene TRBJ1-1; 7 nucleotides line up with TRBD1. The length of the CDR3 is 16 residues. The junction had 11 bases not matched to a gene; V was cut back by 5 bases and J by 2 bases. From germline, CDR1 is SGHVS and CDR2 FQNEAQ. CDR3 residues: CASSTQRGRGNTEAFF. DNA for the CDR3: TGTGCCAGCAGCACCCAAAGGGGGCGCGGAAACACTGAAGCTTTCTTT.

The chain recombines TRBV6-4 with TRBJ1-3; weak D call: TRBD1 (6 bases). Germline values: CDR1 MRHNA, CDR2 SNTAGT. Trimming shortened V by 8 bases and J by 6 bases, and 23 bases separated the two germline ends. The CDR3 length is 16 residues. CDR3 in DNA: TGTGCCAGCCGGGGGGCTCGGTGGCCTTCCATAAACACCATATATTTT. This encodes CASRGARWPSINTIYF.

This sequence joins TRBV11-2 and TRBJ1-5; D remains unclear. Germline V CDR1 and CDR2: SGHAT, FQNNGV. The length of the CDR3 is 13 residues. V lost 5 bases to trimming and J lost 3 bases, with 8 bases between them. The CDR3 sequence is CASSQSLNQPQHF. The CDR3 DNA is TGTGCCAGCAGCCAGAGCCTCAATCAGCCCCAGCATTTT.

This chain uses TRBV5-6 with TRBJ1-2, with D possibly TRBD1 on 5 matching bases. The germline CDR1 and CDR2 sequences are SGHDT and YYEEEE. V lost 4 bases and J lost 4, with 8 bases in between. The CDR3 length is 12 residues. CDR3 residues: CASSTGTYGYTF. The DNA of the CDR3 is TGTGCCAGCAGCACCGGGACCTATGGCTACACCTTC.

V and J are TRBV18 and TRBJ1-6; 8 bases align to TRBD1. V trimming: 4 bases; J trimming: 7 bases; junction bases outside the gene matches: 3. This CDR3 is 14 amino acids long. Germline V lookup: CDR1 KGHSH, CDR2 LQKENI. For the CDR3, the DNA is TGTGCCAGCTCACTGGGACAGGAAAATTCACCCCTCCACTTT. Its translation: CASSLGQENSPLHF.

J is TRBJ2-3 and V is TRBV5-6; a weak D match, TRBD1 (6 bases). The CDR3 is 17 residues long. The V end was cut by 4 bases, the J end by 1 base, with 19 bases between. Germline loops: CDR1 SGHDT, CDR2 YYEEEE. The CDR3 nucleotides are TGTGCCAGCAGCCTCCTCCGGGACACCCGACGCACAGATACGCAGTATTTT. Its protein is CASSLLRDTRRTDTQYF.

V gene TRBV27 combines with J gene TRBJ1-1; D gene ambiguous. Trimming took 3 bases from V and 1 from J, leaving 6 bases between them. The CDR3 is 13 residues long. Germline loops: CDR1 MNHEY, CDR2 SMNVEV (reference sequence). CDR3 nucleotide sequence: TGTGCCAGCAGTTTCACCCGGAACACTGAAGCTTTCTTT. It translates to CASSFTRNTEAFF.

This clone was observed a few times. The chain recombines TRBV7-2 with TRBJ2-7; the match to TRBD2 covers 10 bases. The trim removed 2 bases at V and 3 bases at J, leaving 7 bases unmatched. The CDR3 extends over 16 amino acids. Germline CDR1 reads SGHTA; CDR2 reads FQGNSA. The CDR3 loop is CASSLLGGTSVYEQYF. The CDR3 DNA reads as TGTGCCAGCAGCTTACTGGGGGGGACTAGCGTCTACGAGCAGTACTTC.

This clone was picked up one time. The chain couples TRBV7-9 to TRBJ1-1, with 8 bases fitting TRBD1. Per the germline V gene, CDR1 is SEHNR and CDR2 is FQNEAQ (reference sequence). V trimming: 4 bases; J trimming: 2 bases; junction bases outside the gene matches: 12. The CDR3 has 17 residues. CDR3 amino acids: CASSSNRRTGLNTEAFF. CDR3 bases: TGTGCCAGCAGCTCGAATCGGCGGACAGGGCTAAACACTGAAGCTTTCTTT. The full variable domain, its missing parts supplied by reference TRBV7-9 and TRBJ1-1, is DTGVSQNPRHKITKRGQNVTFRCDPISEHNRLYWYRQTLGQGPEFLTYFQNEAQLEKSRLLSDRFSAERPKGSFSTLEIQRTEQGDSAMYLCASSSNRRTGLNTEAFFGQGTRLTVV.

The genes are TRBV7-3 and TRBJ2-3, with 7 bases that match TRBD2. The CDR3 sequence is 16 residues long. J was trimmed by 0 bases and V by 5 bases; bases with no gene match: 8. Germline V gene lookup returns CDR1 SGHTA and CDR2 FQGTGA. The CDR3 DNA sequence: TGTGCCAGCAGCCTCCAACCAGCGGGAAGCACAGATACGCAGTATTTT. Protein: CASSLQPAGSTDTQYF.

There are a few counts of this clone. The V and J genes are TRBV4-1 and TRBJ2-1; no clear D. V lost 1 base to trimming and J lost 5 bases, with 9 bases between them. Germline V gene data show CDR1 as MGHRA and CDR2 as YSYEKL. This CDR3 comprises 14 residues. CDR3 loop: CASSQVGVNNEQFF. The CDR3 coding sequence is TGCGCCAGCAGCCAAGTCGGAGTTAACAATGAGCAGTTCTTC.

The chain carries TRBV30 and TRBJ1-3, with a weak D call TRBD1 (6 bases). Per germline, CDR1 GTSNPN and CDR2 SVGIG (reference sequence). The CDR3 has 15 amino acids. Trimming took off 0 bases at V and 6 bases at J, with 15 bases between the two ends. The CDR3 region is CAWSVRLWTENTIYF. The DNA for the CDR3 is TGTGCCTGGAGTGTAAGGCTGTGGACAGAAAACACCATATATTTT.

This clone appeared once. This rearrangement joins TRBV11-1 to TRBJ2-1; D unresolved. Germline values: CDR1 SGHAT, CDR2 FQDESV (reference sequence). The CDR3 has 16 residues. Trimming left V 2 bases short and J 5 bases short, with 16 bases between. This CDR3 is CASSLKLDGRDNEQFF. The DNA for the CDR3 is TGTGCCAGCAGCTTAAAGTTGGACGGCAGAGACAATGAGCAGTTCTTC.

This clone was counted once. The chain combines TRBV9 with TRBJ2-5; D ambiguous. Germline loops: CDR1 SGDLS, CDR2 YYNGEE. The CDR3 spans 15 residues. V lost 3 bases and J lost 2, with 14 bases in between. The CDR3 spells CASSESPTPQETQYF. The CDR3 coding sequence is TGTGCCAGCAGCGAGAGCCCTACCCCTCAAGAGACCCAGTACTTC.

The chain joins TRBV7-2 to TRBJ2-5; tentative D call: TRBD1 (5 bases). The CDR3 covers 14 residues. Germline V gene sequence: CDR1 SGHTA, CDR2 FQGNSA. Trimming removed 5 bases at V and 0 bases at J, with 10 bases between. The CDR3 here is CASSPRTYQETQYF. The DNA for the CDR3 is TGTGCCAGCAGCCCCCGGACATACCAAGAGACCCAGTACTTC.

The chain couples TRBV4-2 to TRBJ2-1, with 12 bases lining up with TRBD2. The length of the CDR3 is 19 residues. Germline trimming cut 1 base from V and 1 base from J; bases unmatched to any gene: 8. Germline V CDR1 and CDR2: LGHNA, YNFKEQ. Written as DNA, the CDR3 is TGTGCCAGCAGCCAAGTAAGTCTAGCGGGAGGGAGGTCCTACAATGAGCAGTTCTTC. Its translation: CASSQVSLAGGRSYNEQFF.

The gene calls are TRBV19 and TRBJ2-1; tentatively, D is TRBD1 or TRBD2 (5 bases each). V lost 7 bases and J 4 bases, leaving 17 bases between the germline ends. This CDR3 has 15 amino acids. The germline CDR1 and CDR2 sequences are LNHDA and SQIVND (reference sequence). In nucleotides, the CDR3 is TGTGCCAGTAAGGGCGAGGGGCCCCTATACAATGAGCAGTTCTTC. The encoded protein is CASKGEGPLYNEQFF.

Written as DNA, the CDR3 is TGTGCCAGCTCACGACAGGGGCACTCTGGAAACACCATATATTTT. This sequence encodes CASSRQGHSGNTIYF. The chain employs TRBV18 and TRBJ1-3; 8 bases match TRBD1. Unmatched junction bases numbered 2, after V lost 4 bases and J lost 0 bases. The CDR3 is 15 residues long. The germline gives CDR1 KGHSH, CDR2 LQKENI.

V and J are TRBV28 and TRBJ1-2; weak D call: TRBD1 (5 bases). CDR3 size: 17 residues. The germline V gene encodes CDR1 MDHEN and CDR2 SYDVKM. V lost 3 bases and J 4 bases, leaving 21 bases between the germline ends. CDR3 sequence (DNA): TGTGCCAGCAGTTTGCGGGGTGGTTTGGGGCACAGCTATGGCTACACCTTC. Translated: CASSLRGGLGHSYGYTF.

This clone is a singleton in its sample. The CDR3 DNA follows: TGCGCCAGCAGCTCTTCCGGGACAGGGGTGATTTCACCCCTCCACTTT. It yields the protein CASSSSGTGVISPLHF. The gene calls are TRBV5-1 and TRBJ1-6, with TRBD1 matching over 10 bases. Germline V gene lookup returns CDR1 SGHRS and CDR2 YFSETQ. The V segment lost 3 bases and the J segment 9 bases; nucleotides outside the gene matches: 9. CDR3 length equals 16 residues. Drawing the rest from reference TRBV5-1 and TRBJ1-6, the complete variable domain is KAGVTQTPRYLIKTRGQQVTLSCSPISGHRSVSWYQQTPGQGLQFLFEYFSETQRNKGNFPGRFSGRQFSNSRSEMNVSTLELGDSALYLCASSSSGTGVISPLHFGNGTRLTVT.

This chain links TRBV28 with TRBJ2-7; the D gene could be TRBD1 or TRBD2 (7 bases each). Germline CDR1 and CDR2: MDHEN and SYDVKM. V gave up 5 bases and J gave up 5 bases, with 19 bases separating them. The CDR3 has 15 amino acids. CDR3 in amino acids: CASSTPGGAYNEQYF. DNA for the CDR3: TGTGCCAGCAGTACTCCAGGGGGGGCCTATAACGAGCAGTACTTC.

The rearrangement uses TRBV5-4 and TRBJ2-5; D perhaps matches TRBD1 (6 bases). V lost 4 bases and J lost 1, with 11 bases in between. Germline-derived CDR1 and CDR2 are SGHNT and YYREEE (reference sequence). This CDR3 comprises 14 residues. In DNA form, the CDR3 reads TGTGCCAGCAGCCTAGGACAGAGCCAAGAGACCCAGTACTTC. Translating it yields CASSLGQSQETQYF.

The CDR3 loop is CASRPPGQGLLSNQPQHF. The CDR3 region has the DNA TGTGCCAGCAGGCCGCCGGGACAGGGGCTGTTAAGCAATCAGCCCCAGCATTTT. The chain recombines TRBV28 with TRBJ1-5, with 10 positions matching TRBD1. This CDR3 region has 18 residues. After removal of 6 bases from V and 1 base from J, the junction contained 12 bases not matched to a gene. CDR1 and CDR2 from the germline V gene are MDHEN and SYDVKM.

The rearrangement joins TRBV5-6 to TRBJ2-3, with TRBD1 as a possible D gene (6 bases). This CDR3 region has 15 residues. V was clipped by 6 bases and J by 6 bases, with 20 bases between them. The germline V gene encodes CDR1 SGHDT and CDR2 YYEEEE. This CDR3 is CASILSGVTRDTQYF. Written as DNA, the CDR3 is TGTGCCAGCATCTTATCAGGGGTTACCCGGGATACGCAGTATTTT.

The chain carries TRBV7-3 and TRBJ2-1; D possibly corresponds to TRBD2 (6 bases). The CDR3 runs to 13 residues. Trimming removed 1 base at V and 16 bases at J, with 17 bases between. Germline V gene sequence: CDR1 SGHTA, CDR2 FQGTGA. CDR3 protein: CASSLSPPGDLFF. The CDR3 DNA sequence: TGTGCCAGCAGCTTAAGCCCCCCGGGGGACCTTTTCTTC.

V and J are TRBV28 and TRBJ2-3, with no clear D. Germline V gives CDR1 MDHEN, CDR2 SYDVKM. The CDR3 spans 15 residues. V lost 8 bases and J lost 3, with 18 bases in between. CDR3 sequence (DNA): TGTGCCAGCGAAGGATATGGGGAAGGTACAGATACGCAGTATTTT. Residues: CASEGYGEGTDTQYF.

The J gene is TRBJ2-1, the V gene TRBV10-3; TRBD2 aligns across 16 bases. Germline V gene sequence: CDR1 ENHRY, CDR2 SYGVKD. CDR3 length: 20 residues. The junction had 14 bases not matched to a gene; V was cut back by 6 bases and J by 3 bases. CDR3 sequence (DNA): TGTGCCATCAGAGGGACCGGGACTAGCGGGAGGGTTTTACTCTACAATGAGCAGTTCTTC. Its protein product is CAIRGTGTSGRVLLYNEQFF.